The rows below give T cell receptor beta chains drawn from one sample of a study of OX40 agonist ivuxolimab in advanced cancers. Method: immunoSEQ multiplex PCR; TCRdb's copy keeps in-frame clones and lacks some. The sample yields more than 65,000 clones, about 82% seen once. The sequencing used CD4+ or CD8+ T cells sorted from blood, collected in a trial of the OX40 agonist ivuxolimab. The receptors come from an adult with an advanced solid tumor such as melanoma, head and neck, liver or kidney cancer. CDR3s include the opening cysteine and the closing phenylalanine or tryptophan. Fields, in order: clone size, D gene, J gene, V gene, CDR3 protein, CDR3 DNA. The D gene is left open where the match is weak. Clone size is not always given. Where it is, it says once, few, many or a class for expanded clones.

abundance: -; d_gene: TRBD1; j_gene: TRBJ1-2; v_gene: TRBV6-6; CDR3aa: CASSQGQGKSYGYTF; CDR3nt: TGTGCCAGCAGCCAGGGACAGGGCAAGAGCTATGGCTACACCTTC
abundance: -; d_gene: -; j_gene: TRBJ1-1; v_gene: TRBV9; CDR3aa: CASSLTVDSNTEAFF; CDR3nt: TGTGCCAGCAGCTTAACCGTCGACAGCAACACTGAAGCTTTCTTT
abundance: -; d_gene: -; j_gene: TRBJ1-3; v_gene: TRBV6-6; CDR3aa: CASSHLSGNTIYF; CDR3nt: TGTGCCAGCAGTCATTTGTCTGGAAACACCATATATTTT
abundance: -; d_gene: TRBD1; j_gene: TRBJ1-5; v_gene: TRBV5-8; CDR3aa: CASSFGTGGNQPQHF; CDR3nt: TGTGCCAGCAGCTTTGGGACAGGGGGCAATCAGCCCCAGCATTTT
abundance: few; d_gene: TRBD1; j_gene: TRBJ2-5; v_gene: TRBV4-1; CDR3aa: CASSRGGQGSLGETQYF; CDR3nt: TGCGCCAGCAGCCGGGGGGGACAGGGGTCCTTAGGGGAGACCCAGTACTTC
abundance: -; d_gene: -; j_gene: TRBJ1-3; v_gene: TRBV7-8; CDR3aa: CASSADRVSGNTIYF; CDR3nt: TGTGCCAGCAGCGCCGACAGAGTCTCTGGAAACACCATATATTTT
abundance: -; d_gene: -; j_gene: TRBJ1-2; v_gene: TRBV5-1; CDR3aa: CASSSQVTVKGTNYGYTF; CDR3nt: TGCGCCAGCAGCTCCCAGGTCACAGTGAAAGGGACCAACTATGGCTACACCTTC
abundance: -; d_gene: TRBD1; j_gene: TRBJ2-1; v_gene: TRBV11-3; CDR3aa: CASSFWTGGGNEQFF; CDR3nt: TGTGCCAGCAGCTTTTGGACAGGGGGTGGCAATGAGCAGTTCTTC
abundance: -; d_gene: TRBD1; j_gene: TRBJ1-5; v_gene: TRBV19; CDR3aa: CASTFRTGGYQPQHF; CDR3nt: TGTGCCAGTACTTTCCGGACAGGCGGTTATCAGCCCCAGCATTTT
abundance: -; d_gene: TRBD1; j_gene: TRBJ2-1; v_gene: TRBV19; CDR3aa: CASADRDRLNNEQFF; CDR3nt: TGTGCCAGTGCAGACCGGGACAGACTAAACAATGAGCAGTTCTTC
abundance: few; d_gene: -; j_gene: TRBJ1-1; v_gene: TRBV6-5; CDR3aa: CASSFMGYTEAFF; CDR3nt: TGTGCCAGCAGTTTTATGGGGTACACTGAAGCTTTCTTT
abundance: -; d_gene: -; j_gene: TRBJ1-1; v_gene: TRBV2; CDR3aa: CASTEAGGYTEAFF; CDR3nt: TGTGCCAGCACTGAAGCAGGAGGGTACACTGAAGCTTTCTTT
abundance: -; d_gene: -; j_gene: TRBJ1-2; v_gene: TRBV28; CDR3aa: CASSLGGYDYDYTF; CDR3nt: TGTGCCAGCAGTTTAGGGGGGTACGACTATGACTACACCTTC
abundance: -; d_gene: -; j_gene: TRBJ2-3; v_gene: TRBV7-8; CDR3aa: CASSLGGPDTQYF; CDR3nt: TGTGCCAGCAGCTTAGGTGGTCCAGATACGCAGTATTTT
abundance: -; d_gene: TRBD1; j_gene: TRBJ2-7; v_gene: TRBV7-8; CDR3aa: CASSSSGTGSSYEQYF; CDR3nt: TGTGCCAGCAGCTCGTCCGGGACAGGGTCCTCCTACGAGCAGTACTTC
abundance: -; d_gene: TRBD1; j_gene: TRBJ1-2; v_gene: TRBV28; CDR3aa: CASSPGQGGVYGYTF; CDR3nt: TGTGCCAGCAGCCCAGGACAGGGGGGGGTCTATGGCTACACCTTC
abundance: -; d_gene: -; j_gene: TRBJ2-3; v_gene: TRBV7-9; CDR3aa: CASSLRGMFSTDTQYF; CDR3nt: TGTGCCAGCAGCTTACGCGGGATGTTTAGCACAGATACGCAGTATTTT
abundance: -; d_gene: -; j_gene: TRBJ1-5; v_gene: TRBV4-1; CDR3aa: CASSQDPNQPQHF; CDR3nt: TGCGCCAGCAGCCAAGACCCCAATCAGCCCCAGCATTTT
abundance: -; d_gene: -; j_gene: TRBJ2-1; v_gene: TRBV5-8; CDR3aa: CASSLGGGPKLNNEQFF; CDR3nt: TGTGCCAGCAGCTTGGGCGGAGGCCCGAAATTAAACAATGAGCAGTTCTTC
abundance: once; d_gene: TRBD2; j_gene: TRBJ2-1; v_gene: TRBV11-3; CDR3aa: CASSFTGGDNEQFF; CDR3nt: TGTGCCAGCAGCTTTACCGGGGGGGACAATGAGCAGTTCTTC
abundance: -; d_gene: TRBD1; j_gene: TRBJ1-5; v_gene: TRBV7-2; CDR3aa: CASSLDGGTGIEPQHF; CDR3nt: TGTGCCAGCAGCTTAGATGGGGGGACAGGGATTGAGCCCCAGCATTTT
abundance: -; d_gene: TRBD1; j_gene: TRBJ2-2; v_gene: TRBV13; CDR3aa: CASSLTGTGGPGELFF; CDR3nt: TGTGCCAGCAGCCTAACCGGGACAGGGGGCCCCGGGGAGCTGTTTTTT
abundance: -; d_gene: TRBD2; j_gene: TRBJ2-3; v_gene: TRBV28; CDR3aa: CASSPMTRTSGGTDTQYF; CDR3nt: TGTGCCAGCAGTCCGATGACACGGACTAGCGGGGGCACAGATACGCAGTATTTT
abundance: -; d_gene: -; j_gene: TRBJ1-1; v_gene: TRBV28; CDR3aa: CASSWESANTEAFF; CDR3nt: TGTGCCAGCAGTTGGGAATCAGCCAACACTGAAGCTTTCTTT
abundance: -; d_gene: -; j_gene: TRBJ2-1; v_gene: TRBV28; CDR3aa: CASSSLPYRGGDEQFF; CDR3nt: TGTGCCAGCAGTTCCCTACCCTACAGGGGGGGGGATGAGCAGTTCTTC
abundance: -; d_gene: TRBD1; j_gene: TRBJ2-2; v_gene: TRBV10-1; CDR3aa: CASSEAWTGDTGELFF; CDR3nt: TGCGCCAGCAGTGAAGCGTGGACAGGGGATACCGGGGAGCTGTTTTTT
abundance: -; d_gene: -; j_gene: TRBJ2-7; v_gene: TRBV28; CDR3aa: CASTLLRAGDEQYF; CDR3nt: TGTGCCAGCACACTCCTTCGGGCAGGCGACGAGCAGTACTTC
abundance: -; d_gene: TRBD2; j_gene: TRBJ2-7; v_gene: TRBV7-3; CDR3aa: CASSLGGGREQYF; CDR3nt: TGTGCCAGCAGCTTGGGCGGGGGGCGTGAGCAGTACTTC
abundance: -; d_gene: -; j_gene: TRBJ2-7; v_gene: TRBV18; CDR3aa: CASSSTSGSYEQYF; CDR3nt: TGTGCCAGCTCATCTACATCAGGTTCCTACGAGCAGTACTTC
abundance: -; d_gene: -; j_gene: TRBJ1-1; v_gene: TRBV7-9; CDR3aa: CASSPRGGRVNTEAFF; CDR3nt: TGTGCCAGCAGCCCACGGGGAGGGAGAGTGAACACTGAAGCTTTCTTT
abundance: -; d_gene: -; j_gene: TRBJ2-7; v_gene: TRBV6-5; CDR3aa: CATAGSLGQYF; CDR3nt: TGTGCCACGGCGGGGAGCCTAGGGCAGTACTTC
abundance: few; d_gene: TRBD1; j_gene: TRBJ1-5; v_gene: TRBV7-9; CDR3aa: CASSLRTGNQPQHF; CDR3nt: TGTGCCAGCAGCTTAAGGACAGGGAATCAGCCCCAGCATTTT
abundance: -; d_gene: -; j_gene: TRBJ1-5; v_gene: TRBV6-5; CDR3aa: CASSYSDRNQPQHF; CDR3nt: TGTGCCAGCAGTTACTCAGACAGAAATCAGCCCCAGCATTTT
abundance: -; d_gene: -; j_gene: TRBJ1-2; v_gene: TRBV5-1; CDR3aa: CASSLQGNDGYTF; CDR3nt: TGCGCCAGCAGCTTACAGGGTAACGACGGCTACACCTTC
abundance: -; d_gene: TRBD1; j_gene: TRBJ1-3; v_gene: TRBV5-1; CDR3aa: CASSLGAGTGSGNTIYF; CDR3nt: TGCGCCAGCAGCTTGGGTGCAGGGACAGGCTCTGGAAACACCATATATTTT
abundance: -; d_gene: -; j_gene: TRBJ1-5; v_gene: TRBV2; CDR3aa: CASSEGGGNQPQHF; CDR3nt: TGTGCCAGCAGTGAGGGGGGAGGTAATCAGCCCCAGCATTTT
abundance: -; d_gene: -; j_gene: TRBJ1-3; v_gene: TRBV6-5; CDR3aa: CASLKQWSSGNTIYF; CDR3nt: TGTGCCAGCCTGAAGCAGTGGAGCTCTGGAAACACCATATATTTT
abundance: -; d_gene: -; j_gene: TRBJ1-5; v_gene: TRBV28; CDR3aa: CASSLPPINQPQHF; CDR3nt: TGTGCCAGCAGTTTACCACCCATCAATCAGCCCCAGCATTTT
abundance: -; d_gene: -; j_gene: TRBJ2-5; v_gene: TRBV6-5; CDR3aa: CASRLGGGGQETQYF; CDR3nt: TGTGCCAGCAGGCTAGGGGGAGGTGGCCAAGAGACCCAGTACTTC
abundance: -; d_gene: -; j_gene: TRBJ2-7; v_gene: TRBV28; CDR3aa: CASAQASYEQYF; CDR3nt: TGTGCCAGCGCACAGGCCTCCTACGAGCAGTACTTC
abundance: once; d_gene: TRBD1; j_gene: TRBJ1-5; v_gene: TRBV15; CDR3aa: CATSSSGTGNQPQHF; CDR3nt: TGTGCCACCAGCAGCTCCGGGACAGGGAATCAGCCCCAGCATTTT
abundance: -; d_gene: TRBD1; j_gene: TRBJ1-1; v_gene: TRBV11-1; CDR3aa: CASSSTGARTEAFF; CDR3nt: TGTGCCAGCAGCTCCACAGGGGCTCGGACTGAAGCTTTCTTT
abundance: -; d_gene: -; j_gene: TRBJ1-3; v_gene: TRBV7-2; CDR3aa: CASSLSPPAGLGGNTIYF; CDR3nt: TGTGCCAGCAGCTTATCCCCCCCGGCAGGGTTGGGAGGAAACACCATATATTTT
abundance: -; d_gene: TRBD2; j_gene: TRBJ2-2; v_gene: TRBV5-5; CDR3aa: CASSPPPSGVNTGELFF; CDR3nt: TGTGCCAGCAGCCCGCCCCCTAGCGGGGTGAACACCGGGGAGCTGTTTTTT
abundance: -; d_gene: -; j_gene: TRBJ2-5; v_gene: TRBV5-4; CDR3aa: CASTTPQKETQYF; CDR3nt: TGTGCCAGCACCACCCCCCAGAAGGAGACCCAGTACTTC
abundance: -; d_gene: -; j_gene: TRBJ1-6; v_gene: TRBV5-6; CDR3aa: CASSGPGPRPLHF; CDR3nt: TGTGCCAGCAGCGGGCCGGGGCCCCGGCCCCTCCACTTT
abundance: -; d_gene: -; j_gene: TRBJ1-4; v_gene: TRBV30; CDR3aa: CAWSQTRFWGRKATNEKLFF; CDR3nt: TGTGCCTGGAGTCAAACCAGGTTCTGGGGGAGAAAAGCAACTAATGAAAAACTGTTTTTT
abundance: few; d_gene: -; j_gene: TRBJ1-1; v_gene: TRBV6-5; CDR3aa: CASSYGTNTEAFF; CDR3nt: TGTGCCAGCAGTTACGGGACGAACACTGAAGCTTTCTTT
abundance: -; d_gene: TRBD2; j_gene: TRBJ2-7; v_gene: TRBV28; CDR3aa: CASSSGSREQYF; CDR3nt: TGTGCCAGCAGTAGCGGGAGCCGCGAGCAGTACTTC
abundance: -; d_gene: -; j_gene: TRBJ1-1; v_gene: TRBV6-5; CDR3aa: CASSYGGSPGDTEAFF; CDR3nt: TGTGCCAGCAGTTACGGAGGAAGTCCGGGGGATACTGAAGCTTTCTTT
abundance: few; d_gene: -; j_gene: TRBJ1-1; v_gene: TRBV4-1; CDR3aa: CASSQGLTEAFF; CDR3nt: TGCGCCAGCAGCCAAGGTTTGACTGAAGCTTTCTTT
abundance: -; d_gene: TRBD1; j_gene: TRBJ1-1; v_gene: TRBV28; CDR3aa: CASSLRMTGGLTEAFF; CDR3nt: TGTGCCAGCAGTTTGAGAATGACAGGGGGCTTAACTGAAGCTTTCTTT
abundance: -; d_gene: -; j_gene: TRBJ2-3; v_gene: TRBV28; CDR3aa: CASSLKSWVTDTQYF; CDR3nt: TGTGCCAGCAGTTTAAAAAGCTGGGTCACAGATACGCAGTATTTT
abundance: once; d_gene: -; j_gene: TRBJ2-4; v_gene: TRBV7-9; CDR3aa: CASSPEGPSRHQYF; CDR3nt: TGTGCCAGCAGCCCGGAAGGCCCCTCGCGCCATCAGTACTTC
abundance: once; d_gene: -; j_gene: TRBJ2-3; v_gene: TRBV11-3; CDR3aa: CASSFWVGNRDTQYF; CDR3nt: TGTGCCAGCAGCTTTTGGGTGGGGAATCGGGATACGCAGTATTTT
abundance: -; d_gene: TRBD2; j_gene: TRBJ2-1; v_gene: TRBV5-4; CDR3aa: CASSLGSGSSYNEQFF; CDR3nt: TGTGCCAGCAGCTTGGGTAGCGGGAGCTCCTACAATGAGCAGTTCTTC
abundance: once; d_gene: TRBD1; j_gene: TRBJ2-2; v_gene: TRBV18; CDR3aa: CASFGWQGANTGELFF; CDR3nt: TGTGCCAGCTTCGGATGGCAGGGGGCGAACACCGGGGAGCTGTTTTTT